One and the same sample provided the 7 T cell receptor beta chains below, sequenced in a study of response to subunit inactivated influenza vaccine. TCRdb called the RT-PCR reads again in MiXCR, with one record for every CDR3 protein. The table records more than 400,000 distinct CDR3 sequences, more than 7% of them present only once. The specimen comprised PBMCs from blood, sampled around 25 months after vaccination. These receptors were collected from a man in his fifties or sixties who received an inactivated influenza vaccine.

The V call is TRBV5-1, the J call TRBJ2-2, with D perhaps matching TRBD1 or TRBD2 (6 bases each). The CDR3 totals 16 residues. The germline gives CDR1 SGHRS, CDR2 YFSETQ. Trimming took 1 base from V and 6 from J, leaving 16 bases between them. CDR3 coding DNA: TGCGCCAGCAGCTTGACCCTTCGGGGGCAGGCCGGGGAGCTGTTTTTT. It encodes CASSLTLRGQAGELFF.

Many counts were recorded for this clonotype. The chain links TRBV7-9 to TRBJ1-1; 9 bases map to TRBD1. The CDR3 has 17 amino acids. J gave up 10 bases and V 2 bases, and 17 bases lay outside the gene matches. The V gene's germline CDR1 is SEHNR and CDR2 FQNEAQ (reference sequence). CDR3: CASSLTPVYTTGGGAFF. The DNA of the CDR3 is TGTGCCAGCAGCTTAACCCCCGTTTATACGACAGGGGGTGGAGCTTTCTTT. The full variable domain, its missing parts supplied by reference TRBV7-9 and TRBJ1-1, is DTGVSQNPRHKITKRGQNVTFRCDPISEHNRLYWYRQTLGQGPEFLTYFQNEAQLEKSRLLSDRFSAERPKGSFSTLEIQRTEQGDSAMYLCASSLTPVYTTGGGAFFGQGTRLTVV.

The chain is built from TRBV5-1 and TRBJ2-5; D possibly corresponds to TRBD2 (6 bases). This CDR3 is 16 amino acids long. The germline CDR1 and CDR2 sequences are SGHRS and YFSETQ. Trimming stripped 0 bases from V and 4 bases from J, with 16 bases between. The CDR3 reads CASSLAPGGAVETQYF. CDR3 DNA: TGCGCCAGCAGCTTGGCCCCCGGCGGGGCGGTAGAGACCCAGTACTTC.

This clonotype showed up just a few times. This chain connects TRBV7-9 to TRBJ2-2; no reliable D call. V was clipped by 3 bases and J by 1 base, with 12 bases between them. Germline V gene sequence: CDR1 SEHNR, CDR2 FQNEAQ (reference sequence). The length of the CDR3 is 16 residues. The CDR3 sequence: CASSFDRSGNTGELFF. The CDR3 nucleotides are TGTGCCAGCAGCTTCGATCGGTCCGGGAACACCGGGGAGCTGTTTTTT. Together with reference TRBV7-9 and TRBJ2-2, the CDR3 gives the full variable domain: DTGVSQNPRHKITKRGQNVTFRCDPISEHNRLYWYRQTLGQGPEFLTYFQNEAQLEKSRLLSDRFSAERPKGSFSTLEIQRTEQGDSAMYLCASSFDRSGNTGELFFGEGSRLTVL.

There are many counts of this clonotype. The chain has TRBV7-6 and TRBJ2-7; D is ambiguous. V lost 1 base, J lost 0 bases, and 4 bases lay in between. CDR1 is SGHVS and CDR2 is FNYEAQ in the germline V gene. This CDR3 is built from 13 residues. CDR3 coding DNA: TGTGCCAGCAGCTTAGGACACTCCTACGAGCAGTACTTC. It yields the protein CASSLGHSYEQYF.

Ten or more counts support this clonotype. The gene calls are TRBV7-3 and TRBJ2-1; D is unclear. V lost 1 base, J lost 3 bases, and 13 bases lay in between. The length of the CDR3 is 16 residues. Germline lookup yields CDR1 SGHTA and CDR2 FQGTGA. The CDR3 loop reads CASSLNPAMVYNEQFF. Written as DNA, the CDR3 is TGTGCCAGCAGCTTAAATCCAGCGATGGTCTACAATGAGCAGTTCTTC.

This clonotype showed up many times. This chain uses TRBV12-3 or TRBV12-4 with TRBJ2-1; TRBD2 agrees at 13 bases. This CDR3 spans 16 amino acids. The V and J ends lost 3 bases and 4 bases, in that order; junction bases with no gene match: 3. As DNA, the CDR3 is TGTGCCAGCAGTTTTGGGGGACTAGCGGGGTACAATGAGCAGTTCTTC. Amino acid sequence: CASSFGGLAGYNEQFF.